A single sample is the source of the 31 T cell receptor beta chains below, sequenced in a study of cytomegalovirus exposure and HLA in healthy donors (TCRdb year 2017). The library was built by means of the immunoSEQ multiplex PCR assay. The multiplex PCR relied on a mix of 60 forward primers for TCR Vbeta segments and 13 reverse primers for TCR Jbeta segments. Sourced from immuneACCESS, this table was stored by TCRdb with only in-frame sequences that have V and J called. A share of the clones is absent; for the studies checked, an unresolved V gene accounts for under half, and the remainder has no known explanation. In this sample the table shows almost 80,000 clones, roughly two thirds of which occur a single time. The top ten clones comprise approximately 6.9% of the sample. Sequencing was performed on PBMCs. These receptors originate from a woman aged 45 to 65 in good health and CMV-seropositive.

This chain links TRBV20-1 with TRBJ2-7, with D perhaps TRBD1 (5 bases). In germline, CDR1 is DFQATT, CDR2 SNEGSKA (reference sequence). This CDR3 is built from 11 residues. Trimming pared 6 bases from V and 4 bases from J, leaving 10 bases between. This CDR3 reads CSATRGYEQYV. Here the CDR3 DNA reads TGCAGTGCCACAAGGGGTTACGAGCAGTACGTC.

This clone was observed a single time. The V call is TRBV23-1, the J call TRBJ1-2, with 7 bases lining up with TRBD1. TRBV23-1 is known as an ORF, though its function is uncertain. Unmatched junction bases numbered 5, after V lost 4 bases and J lost 6 bases. The CDR3 is 13 residues long. The CDR3 region is CASSPTGLHGYTF. The CDR3 DNA sequence: TGCGCCAGCAGTCCGACAGGGCTGCATGGCTACACCTTC.

V usage is TRBV6-1 and J usage is TRBJ1-6; no firm D call. The CDR3 runs 11 residues. Germline V gives CDR1 MNHNS, CDR2 SASEGT. Between the trimmed V and J ends, which lost 8 bases and 14 bases, there was a span of 13 bases. The CDR3 DNA is TGTGCCAGCGGCCACCTAGCAACCCTCCACTTT. It encodes CASGHLATLHF.

This rearrangement joins TRBV10-3 to TRBJ1-1; D gene unclear. This CDR3 region has 14 residues. The V end lost 2 bases, the J end lost 4 bases, and 11 bases lay between the germline ends. Germline V lookup: CDR1 ENHRY, CDR2 SYGVKD. The DNA of the CDR3 is TGTGCCATCAGTGAGAAAAACAGCATCACTGAAGCTTTCTTT. Encoded protein: CAISEKNSITEAFF.

This chain links TRBV10-3 with TRBJ2-3; 9 bases line up with TRBD1. CDR3 size: 14 residues. Losses at the gene ends were 6 bases for V and 6 bases for J; bases not matched to a gene: 7. From germline, CDR1 is ENHRY and CDR2 SYGVKD. The CDR3 loop is CAIRPGQGLDTQYF. CDR3 DNA: TGTGCCATCAGGCCGGGACAGGGACTGGATACGCAGTATTTT.

This sequence joins TRBV5-6 and TRBJ2-3; weak D call: TRBD1 (5 bases). V was shortened by 0 bases and J by 2 bases, with 7 bases between the two germline ends. In germline, CDR1 is SGHDT, CDR2 YYEEEE. The CDR3 loop spans 14 amino acids. The CDR3 DNA is TGTGCCAGCAGCTTGGGACAGTACACAGATACGCAGTATTTT. As protein: CASSLGQYTDTQYF.

There are a few counts of this clone. The gene calls are TRBV5-1 and TRBJ1-3; TRBD1 matches 9 bases. This CDR3 contains 16 residues. CDR1 and CDR2 from the germline V gene are SGHRS and YFSETQ. Trimming cost V 4 bases and J 2 bases; bases outside gene matches: 7. CDR3 sequence reads: CASSLTGGEAGNTIYF. In nucleotides, the CDR3 is TGCGCCAGCAGCCTAACAGGGGGCGAGGCTGGAAACACCATATATTTT.

The chain has TRBV27 and TRBJ1-1; 9 bases are shared with TRBD1. This CDR3 spans 12 amino acids. V shed 6 bases, J shed 8 bases, and the junction held 4 bases outside the gene matches. The germline CDR1 and CDR2 sequences are MNHEY and SMNVEV (reference sequence). The CDR3: CASRRQGVEAFF. DNA of the CDR3: TGTGCCAGCAGACGACAGGGGGTCGAAGCTTTCTTT.

This chain joins TRBV9 and TRBJ1-1, with D hard to call. The length of the CDR3 is 15 residues. Trimming cost V 0 bases and J 0 bases, with 9 bases left between them. Looked up from germline, CDR1 is SGDLS and CDR2 is YYNGEE. Here the CDR3 DNA reads TGTGCCAGCAGCGTAGGCGCAAGCATGAACACTGAAGCTTTCTTT. The encoded protein is CASSVGASMNTEAFF.

This chain connects TRBV11-2 to TRBJ2-1; TRBD2 matches 10 bases. This CDR3 has 16 residues. V shed 0 bases, J shed 9 bases, and the junction held 8 bases outside the gene matches. Germline V gene data show CDR1 as SGHAT and CDR2 as FQNNGV. The CDR3 is CASSLDGLAGVGEQFF. The CDR3 nucleotides read TGTGCCAGCAGCTTAGACGGGCTAGCGGGGGTAGGTGAGCAGTTCTTC.

CDR3 sequence reads: CASSPLAGGRGDTQYF. The DNA of the CDR3 is TGTGCCAGCAGCCCTCTAGCGGGGGGGCGAGGAGATACGCAGTATTTT. The chain combines TRBV5-5 with TRBJ2-3; 12 nucleotides agree with TRBD2. V trimming: 4 bases; J trimming: 5 bases; junction bases outside the gene matches: 8. From germline, CDR1 is SGHKS and CDR2 YYEKEE (reference sequence). This CDR3 comprises 16 residues.

The gene calls are TRBV10-3 and TRBJ1-4, with 7 bases that match TRBD1. J lost 8 bases, V lost 9 bases, and 9 bases had no gene match. CDR1 is ENHRY, CDR2 SYGVKD, per germline. This CDR3 has 13 amino acids. The CDR3 nucleotides read TGTGCCATAGCAGAGGGGGCAGGGGAAAAACTGTTTTTT. This codes for CAIAEGAGEKLFF.

The chain has TRBV28 and TRBJ2-7; TRBD2 matches 7 bases. Germline CDR1 is MDHEN and CDR2 is SYDVKM. This CDR3 has 13 amino acids. Losses at the gene ends were 8 bases for V and 2 bases for J; bases not matched to a gene: 6. In DNA form, the CDR3 reads TGTGCCAGCTCATCCGGGGGGACCTACGAGCAGTACGTC. It yields the protein CASSSGGTYEQYV.

The gene calls are TRBV7-7 and TRBJ2-2; D is unresolved. The CDR3 extends over 13 amino acids. Germline-derived CDR1 and CDR2 are SSHAT and FNYEAQ (reference sequence). Trimming pared 1 base from V and 7 bases from J, leaving 7 bases between. The CDR3 DNA follows: TGTGCCAGCAGCTTAGGGTCGGGCGGGGAGCTGTTTTTT. As protein: CASSLGSGGELFF.

The chain combines TRBV2 with TRBJ1-5, with D perhaps TRBD1 (6 bases). The V gene lost 4 bases and the J gene lost 8 bases, with 12 bases spanning the gap. The CDR3 covers 13 residues. Germline V gene sequence: CDR1 SNHLY, CDR2 FYNNEI. CDR3 residues: CASSGDTGKPQHF. CDR3 in DNA: TGTGCCAGCAGTGGGGATACAGGGAAGCCCCAGCATTTT.

This clone was detected only a few times. The chain couples TRBV19 to TRBJ1-1; 8 bases agree with TRBD1. The V segment lost 5 bases and the J segment 11 bases; nucleotides outside the gene matches: 7. The CDR3 extends over 12 amino acids. Germline V gives CDR1 LNHDA, CDR2 SQIVND (reference sequence). CDR3 region: CASSEPDRDAFF. Written as DNA, the CDR3 is TGTGCCAGTAGTGAACCGGACAGGGACGCTTTCTTT.

The chain employs TRBV4-2 and TRBJ1-1; D ambiguous. The germline V gene encodes CDR1 LGHNA and CDR2 YNFKEQ. Trimming pared 6 bases from V and 5 bases from J, leaving 7 bases between. The CDR3 contains 11 residues. The DNA for the CDR3 is TGTGCCAGCAGGTCCGGGACTGAAGCTTTCTTT. It encodes CASRSGTEAFF.

The V call is TRBV14, the J call TRBJ1-2; D is unclear. The CDR3 is made up of 11 amino acids. The germline V and J ends were trimmed by 9 bases and 7 bases, with 12 bases remaining between them. Germline V gene data show CDR1 as SGHDN and CDR2 as FVKESK. The CDR3 sequence: CASGSRIGYTF. CDR3 in DNA: TGTGCCAGTGGTTCTAGGATTGGCTACACCTTC.

The V call is TRBV5-1, the J call TRBJ1-1, with D unclear. Germline V gene data show CDR1 as SGHRS and CDR2 as YFSETQ. The V end was cut by 2 bases, the J end by 1 base, with 3 bases between. This CDR3 is built from 12 residues. Here the CDR3 reads CASSFSNTEAFF. In DNA form, the CDR3 reads TGCGCCAGCAGCTTCTCGAACACTGAAGCTTTCTTT.

This clone was recorded once. The chain links TRBV6-5 to TRBJ1-5; a possible D gene is TRBD1 (6 bases). CDR3 length: 13 amino acids. Germline assignment: CDR1 MNHEY and CDR2 SVGAGI. The V end was cut by 4 bases, the J end by 4 bases, with 8 bases between. CDR3 in amino acids: CASSSTGNQPQHF. The CDR3 nucleotides read TGTGCCAGCAGTTCCACAGGGAATCAGCCCCAGCATTTT.

The chain links TRBV13 to TRBJ2-7, with 9 bases fitting TRBD2. V shed 6 bases and J 4 bases; nucleotides not matched to a gene: 10. CDR3 length: 15 amino acids. Germline assignment: CDR1 PRHDT and CDR2 FYEKMQ (reference sequence). CDR3 sequence: CASSFRLAGFYEQYF. CDR3 in DNA: TGTGCCAGCAGTTTCAGGCTAGCGGGGTTTTACGAGCAGTACTTC.

V is TRBV2 and J is TRBJ2-5, with TRBD2 matching 12 bases. This CDR3 has 16 amino acids. The germline gives CDR1 SNHLY, CDR2 FYNNEI. With 8 bases clipped from V and 5 bases from J, the junction kept 12 bases outside the gene matches. The CDR3 region is CASGGGTSGLRETQYF. CDR3 DNA: TGTGCCAGCGGAGGGGGGACTAGCGGGCTTCGGGAGACCCAGTACTTC. Full variable domain (rest looked up from reference TRBV2 and TRBJ2-5): EPEVTQTPSHQVTQMGQEVILRCVPISNHLYFYWYRQILGQKVEFLVSFYNNEISEKSEIFDDQFSVERPDGSNFTLKIRSTKLEDSAMYFCASGGGTSGLRETQYFGPGTRLLVL.

The genes are TRBV6-4 and TRBJ2-1; 9 bases match TRBD2. Unmatched junction bases numbered 6, after V lost 5 bases and J lost 7 bases. Germline CDR1 is MRHNA and CDR2 is SNTAGT. The CDR3 has 14 residues. Here the CDR3 reads CASSLAGDKNEQFF. CDR3 nucleotide sequence: TGTGCCAGCAGTTTAGCGGGGGACAAGAATGAGCAGTTCTTC.

The genes are TRBV6-5 and TRBJ2-2; no firm D call. The CDR3 runs to 14 residues. Germline CDR1 reads MNHEY; CDR2 reads SVGAGI. V gave up 3 bases and J gave up 2 bases, with 7 bases separating them. CDR3: CASSYLSNTGELFF. The CDR3 DNA reads TGTGCCAGCAGTTATCTGAGCAACACCGGGGAGCTGTTTTTT.

V usage is TRBV5-5 and J usage is TRBJ1-5; D remains ambiguous. The CDR3 is 16 residues long. Germline V CDR1 and CDR2: SGHKS, YYEKEE (reference sequence). The V gene lost 0 bases and the J gene lost 7 bases, with 17 bases spanning the gap. The CDR3 loop is CASSLADGSNPQPQHF. The CDR3 coding sequence is TGTGCCAGCAGCTTGGCCGATGGCAGTAACCCCCAGCCCCAGCATTTT.

A note on this clone: The sample holds other DNA sequences that translate to the same CDR3. J is TRBJ1-1 and V is TRBV7-6, with TRBD1 as a possible D gene (6 bases). The germline gives CDR1 SGHVS, CDR2 FNYEAQ. V was cut by 1 base and J by 6 bases, with 12 bases left in between. This CDR3 region has 14 residues. The CDR3 region has the DNA TGTGCCAGCAGCTTAGACAAGGGGGTCCCTGAAGCTTTCTTT. Its translation is CASSLDKGVPEAFF.

This chain connects TRBV2 to TRBJ2-3; 10 bases fit TRBD2. Trimming took 9 bases from V and 4 from J; bases not matched to a gene: 4. The germline gives CDR1 SNHLY, CDR2 FYNNEI. This CDR3 spans 13 amino acids. The DNA of the CDR3 is TGTGCCAGGACTAGCGGGTTAGCAGATACGCAGTATTTT. It codes for CARTSGLADTQYF.

Only a few counts were recorded for this clone. V is TRBV7-6 and J is TRBJ2-2, with D perhaps TRBD2 (6 bases). The length of the CDR3 is 16 residues. V dropped 5 bases and J dropped 11 bases, with 24 bases sitting between them. Germline-derived CDR1 and CDR2 are SGHVS and FNYEAQ. CDR3 nucleotide sequence: TGTGCCAGCAGCCCCACCGGGACTGGGAACCGGGGAGAGCTGTTTTTT. Translation: CASSPTGTGNRGELFF.

The chain couples TRBV7-9 to TRBJ1-5; no clear D. The CDR3 sequence is 12 residues long. Germline V lookup: CDR1 SEHNR, CDR2 FQNEAQ (reference sequence). Trimming took off 5 bases at V and 9 bases at J, with 11 bases between the two ends. The DNA for the CDR3 is TGTGCCAGCAGCATAGTGGGGAGGCCCCAGCATTTT. This codes for CASSIVGRPQHF.

This chain links TRBV4-1 with TRBJ1-2, with 10 nucleotides matching TRBD1. The CDR3 is 15 residues long. Germline CDR1 reads MGHRA; CDR2 reads YSYEKL. J gave up 6 bases and V 4 bases, and 8 bases lay outside the gene matches. CDR3: CASSRPGQGFDGYTF. DNA for the CDR3: TGCGCCAGCAGCCGGCCGGGACAGGGGTTCGATGGCTACACCTTC.

The rearrangement uses TRBV18 and TRBJ2-3; D is possibly TRBD1 (5 bases). This CDR3 comprises 14 residues. The germline V gene has CDR1 KGHSH and CDR2 LQKENI. The V and J ends lost 0 bases and 6 bases respectively, with 10 bases between them. The CDR3 sequence: CASSPPTGKDTQYF. The CDR3 nucleotides are TGTGCCAGCTCACCACCAACAGGCAAGGATACGCAGTATTTT.